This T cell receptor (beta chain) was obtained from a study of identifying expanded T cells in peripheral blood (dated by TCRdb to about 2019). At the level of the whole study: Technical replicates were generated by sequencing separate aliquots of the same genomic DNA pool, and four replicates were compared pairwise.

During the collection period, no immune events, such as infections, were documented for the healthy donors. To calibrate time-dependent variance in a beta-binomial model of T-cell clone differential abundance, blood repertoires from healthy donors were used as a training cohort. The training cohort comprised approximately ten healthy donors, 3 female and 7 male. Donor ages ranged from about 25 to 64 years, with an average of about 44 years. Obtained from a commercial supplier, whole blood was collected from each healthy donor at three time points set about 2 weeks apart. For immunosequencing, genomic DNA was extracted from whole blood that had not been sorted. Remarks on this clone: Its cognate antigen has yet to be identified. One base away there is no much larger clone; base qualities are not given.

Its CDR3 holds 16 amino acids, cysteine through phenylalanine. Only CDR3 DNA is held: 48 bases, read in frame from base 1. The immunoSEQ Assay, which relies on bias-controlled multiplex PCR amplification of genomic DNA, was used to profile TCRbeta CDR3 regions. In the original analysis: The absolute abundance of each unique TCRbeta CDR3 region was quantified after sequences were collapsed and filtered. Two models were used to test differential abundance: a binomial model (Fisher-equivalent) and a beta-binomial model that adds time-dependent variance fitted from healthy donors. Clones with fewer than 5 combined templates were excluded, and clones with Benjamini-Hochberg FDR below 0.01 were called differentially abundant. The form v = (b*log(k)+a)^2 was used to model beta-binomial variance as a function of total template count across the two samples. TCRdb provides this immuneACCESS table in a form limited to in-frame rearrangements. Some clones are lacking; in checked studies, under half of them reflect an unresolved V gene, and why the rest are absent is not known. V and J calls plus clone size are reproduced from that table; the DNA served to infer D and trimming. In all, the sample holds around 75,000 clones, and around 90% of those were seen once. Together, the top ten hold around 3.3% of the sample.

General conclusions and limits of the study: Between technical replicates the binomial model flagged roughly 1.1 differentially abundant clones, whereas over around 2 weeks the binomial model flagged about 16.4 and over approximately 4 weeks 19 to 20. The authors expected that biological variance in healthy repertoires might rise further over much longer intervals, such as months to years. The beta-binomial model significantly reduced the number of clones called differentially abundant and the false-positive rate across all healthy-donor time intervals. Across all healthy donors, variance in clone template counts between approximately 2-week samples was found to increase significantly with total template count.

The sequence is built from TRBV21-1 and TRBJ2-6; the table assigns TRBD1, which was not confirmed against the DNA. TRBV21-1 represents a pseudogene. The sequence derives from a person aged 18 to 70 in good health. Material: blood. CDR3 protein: CASSTNRSSGANVLTF. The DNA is TGTGCCAGCAGCACAAACAGGTCCTCTGGGGCCAACGTCCTGACTTTC.